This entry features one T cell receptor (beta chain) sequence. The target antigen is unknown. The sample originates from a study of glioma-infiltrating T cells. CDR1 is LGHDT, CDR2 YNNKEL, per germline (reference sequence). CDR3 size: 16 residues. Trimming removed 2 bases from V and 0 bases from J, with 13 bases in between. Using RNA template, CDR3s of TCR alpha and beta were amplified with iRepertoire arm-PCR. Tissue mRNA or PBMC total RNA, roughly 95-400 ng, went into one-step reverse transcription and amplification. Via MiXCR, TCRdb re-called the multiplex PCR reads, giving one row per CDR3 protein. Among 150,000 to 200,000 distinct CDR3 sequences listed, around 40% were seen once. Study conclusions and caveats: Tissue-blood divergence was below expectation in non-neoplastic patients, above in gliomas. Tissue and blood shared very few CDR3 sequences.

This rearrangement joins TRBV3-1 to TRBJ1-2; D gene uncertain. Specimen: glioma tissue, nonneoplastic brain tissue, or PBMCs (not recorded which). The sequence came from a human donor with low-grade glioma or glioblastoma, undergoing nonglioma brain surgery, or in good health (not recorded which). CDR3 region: CASSQTVTAANYGYTF. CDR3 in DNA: TGTGCCAGCAGCCAAACAGTAACAGCAGCTAACTATGGCTACACCTTC.